This T cell receptor beta chain derives from a study of graft-versus-host responses after intestinal transplantation. Worth noting for this clone: Its antigen is unidentified.

Some clones are missing from TCRdb's copy, which holds only in-frame ones; the method was immunoSEQ multiplex PCR. The data hold 84,000 or so clones, with approximately 78% observed a single time. Germline V gene lookup returns CDR1 LNHDA and CDR2 SQIVND (reference sequence). The V segment lost 4 bases and the J segment 6 bases; nucleotides outside the gene matches: 11. The CDR3 covers 16 residues. Study results and limitations: Early post-transplant HvG declines tracked with peak circulating GvH clone levels. GvH clones detected in recipient marrow included some appearing first in ileum or blood.

The sequence was collected from a human donor who received an intestinal transplant. The input for sequencing was unstimulated CD4+ T cells sorted from spleen or lymph node cells, taken before intestinal transplant. The chain uses TRBV19 and TRBJ1-2, with 10 nucleotides matching TRBD1. The CDR3 bases are TGTGCCAGTAGTAAGGACAGGGGGATGGGAGGACATGGCTACACCTTC. Translation: CASSKDRGMGGHGYTF.